This passage covers 31 T cell receptor beta chains from one sample sequenced in a study of T cell responses to AZD1222 COVID-19 vaccine. TCRdb's table, derived via immunoSEQ multiplex PCR, lists solely in-frame clones and lacks some. The sample shows more than 95,000 clones, approximately 90% of them seen only once. This sample comprised peripheral blood, obtained on day 0 of AZD1222 vaccination. The receptors were sampled from an adult in good health.

The chain has TRBV6-5 and TRBJ2-1; 7 bases map to TRBD1. CDR3 length: 15 residues. Germline CDR1 reads MNHEY; CDR2 reads SVGAGI. The junction had 5 bases not matched to a gene; V was cut back by 2 bases and J by 4 bases. CDR3 in DNA: TGTGCCAGCAGTTACCAGGGACAGAGATACAATGAGCAGTTCTTC. It yields the protein CASSYQGQRYNEQFF.

The chain is built from TRBV9 and TRBJ2-1, with 9 bases aligning to TRBD2. Germline-derived CDR1 and CDR2 are SGDLS and YYNGEE. The CDR3 totals 14 residues. Trimming took 3 bases from V and 6 from J; bases not matched to a gene: 4. CDR3: CASSGGGAGNEQFF. The DNA of the CDR3 is TGTGCCAGCAGCGGCGGGGGGGCAGGCAATGAGCAGTTCTTC.

The gene calls are TRBV6-1 and TRBJ2-3; 9 nucleotides agree with TRBD2. CDR3 length equals 16 residues. Germline-derived CDR1 and CDR2 are MNHNS and SASEGT. After removal of 3 bases from V and 1 base from J, the junction contained 5 bases not matched to a gene. The DNA of the CDR3 is TGTGCCAGCAGTGACACAGCGGGGGGTGGCACAGATACGCAGTATTTT. Its protein product is CASSDTAGGGTDTQYF.

This chain joins TRBV28 and TRBJ2-7; D gene ambiguous. Trimming took off 4 bases at V and 5 bases at J, with 21 bases between the two ends. The length of the CDR3 is 16 residues. CDR1 and CDR2 (germline): MDHEN, SYDVKM. The CDR3 region is CASSSPAGPGPHEQYF. CDR3 nucleotides: TGTGCCAGCAGTTCCCCTGCTGGGCCCGGCCCCCACGAGCAGTACTTC.

This chain connects TRBV28 to TRBJ2-4; TRBD2 agrees at 10 bases. Per germline, CDR1 MDHEN and CDR2 SYDVKM. J lost 0 bases, V lost 10 bases, and 12 bases had no gene match. The CDR3 has 17 amino acids. The CDR3 sequence is CATKSGRAYSAKNIQYF. The CDR3 nucleotides read TGTGCCACGAAGAGCGGGAGGGCCTATTCAGCCAAAAACATTCAGTACTTC.

The gene calls are TRBV7-3 and TRBJ2-1; possibly TRBD2 for D (5 bases). This CDR3 is built from 14 residues. Trimming cost V 0 bases and J 8 bases, with 11 bases left between them. Germline V gene data show CDR1 as SGHTA and CDR2 as FQGTGA. The CDR3, as DNA: TGTGCCAGCAGCTTAACCTCCTCGAGGGATGAGCAGTTCTTC. This codes for CASSLTSSRDEQFF.

The gene calls are TRBV5-5 and TRBJ2-2, with D possibly TRBD1 on 6 matching bases. The CDR3 is 18 amino acids. The germline gives CDR1 SGHKS, CDR2 YYEKEE (reference sequence). Trimming shortened V by 0 bases and J by 1 base, and 16 bases separated the two germline ends. Here the CDR3 reads CASSLDAYRDLNTGELFF. CDR3 coding DNA: TGTGCCAGCAGCTTGGACGCTTACAGGGACCTGAACACCGGGGAGCTGTTTTTT.

The CDR3 protein is CASSQDLEGYGYTF. Written as DNA, the CDR3 is TGTGCCAGCAGCCAAGATCTGGAAGGCTATGGCTACACCTTC. This chain links TRBV4-2 with TRBJ1-2; D remains unclear. This CDR3 is built from 14 residues. Germline V lookup: CDR1 LGHNA, CDR2 YNFKEQ. Trimming took 0 bases from V and 4 from J, leaving 9 bases between them.

The chain uses TRBV9 and TRBJ2-7, with TRBD2 identical over 11 bases. Germline values: CDR1 SGDLS, CDR2 YYNGEE. Losses at the gene ends were 3 bases for V and 4 bases for J; bases not matched to a gene: 3. The length of the CDR3 is 14 residues. CDR3 sequence: CASSGLAGSYEQYF. As DNA, the CDR3 is TGTGCCAGCAGCGGACTAGCGGGAAGTTACGAGCAGTACTTC.

J is TRBJ2-1 and V is TRBV10-3; 10 bases are shared with TRBD2. The CDR3 totals 15 residues. The germline V gene encodes CDR1 ENHRY and CDR2 SYGVKD. The trim removed 8 bases at V and 0 bases at J, leaving 4 bases unmatched. As DNA, the CDR3 is TGTGCCATCGGACTAGCGGTACCCTCCTACAATGAGCAGTTCTTC. Its protein product is CAIGLAVPSYNEQFF.

This chain links TRBV6-5 with TRBJ2-5; 7 nucleotides align to TRBD2. From germline, CDR1 is MNHEY and CDR2 SVGAGI. This CDR3 contains 14 residues. After removal of 4 bases from V and 2 bases from J, the junction contained 4 bases not matched to a gene. CDR3: CASSFQAGQETQYF. The CDR3 nucleotides are TGTGCCAGCAGTTTTCAAGCGGGACAAGAGACCCAGTACTTC.

The gene calls are TRBV27 and TRBJ1-1; possibly TRBD1 for D (5 bases). Trimming took off 5 bases at V and 2 bases at J, with 15 bases between the two ends. The CDR3 totals 15 residues. The germline V gene encodes CDR1 MNHEY and CDR2 SMNVEV (reference sequence). The CDR3 sequence: CASSPPTGRNTEAFF. CDR3 nucleotides: TGTGCCAGCAGTCCCCCCACAGGCCGTAACACTGAAGCTTTCTTT.

The V gene is TRBV4-3, the J gene TRBJ2-3; no definite D call. Germline V gives CDR1 LGHNA, CDR2 YSLEER. The length of the CDR3 is 16 residues. Trimming removed 1 base at V and 0 bases at J, with 11 bases between. The CDR3 spells CASSQGPEPSTDTQYF. The CDR3 DNA is TGCGCCAGCAGCCAAGGTCCGGAACCTAGCACAGATACGCAGTATTTT.

The V call is TRBV28, the J call TRBJ2-7, with D hard to call. Trimming pared 6 bases from V and 10 bases from J, leaving 16 bases between. The germline V gene has CDR1 MDHEN and CDR2 SYDVKM. CDR3 length: 12 residues. CDR3 sequence reads: CASRPASGQQYF. The CDR3, as DNA: TGTGCCAGCAGACCAGCCTCCGGGCAACAGTACTTC.

The chain joins TRBV18 to TRBJ1-1; TRBD1 aligns across 10 bases. Germline V gene lookup returns CDR1 KGHSH and CDR2 LQKENI. Trimming took 1 base from V and 0 from J; bases not matched to a gene: 8. The CDR3 is made up of 18 amino acids. The CDR3 bases are TGTGCCAGCTCACCACGGTGGGGGACAGGGGACCTGAACACTGAAGCTTTCTTT. It specifies CASSPRWGTGDLNTEAFF.

The V and J genes are TRBV7-9 and TRBJ2-2; TRBD1 is a possible D gene (6 bases). The V gene's germline CDR1 is SEHNR and CDR2 FQNEAQ (reference sequence). V was trimmed by 6 bases and J by 4 bases, leaving 21 bases between them. This CDR3 has 17 residues. CDR3 nucleotide sequence: TGTGCCAGCAGTCCCGGGACAAACCCGGTAGGCACCGGGGAGCTGTTTTTT. Translated, it gives CASSPGTNPVGTGELFF.

The chain carries TRBV10-3 and TRBJ2-7; 7 bases line up with TRBD1. The CDR3 is made up of 17 amino acids. Trimming took 6 bases from V and 0 from J; bases not matched to a gene: 14. CDR1 is ENHRY, CDR2 SYGVKD, per germline. The CDR3 protein is CAISTGPGQIRSYEQYF. The CDR3 bases are TGTGCCATCAGCACAGGACCGGGACAGATACGCTCCTACGAGCAGTACTTC.

This clone appeared a few times. V is TRBV4-2 and J is TRBJ2-1, with D maybe TRBD1 (5 bases). CDR3 length equals 15 residues. Trimming left V 0 bases short and J 3 bases short, with 9 bases between. Germline V gene lookup returns CDR1 LGHNA and CDR2 YNFKEQ. The CDR3 DNA sequence: TGTGCCAGCAGCCAAGATCTAGACAGCTACAATGAGCAGTTCTTC. Translation: CASSQDLDSYNEQFF.

V is TRBV7-9 and J is TRBJ2-3; possibly TRBD1 or TRBD2 for D (6 bases each). With 1 base removed from V and 4 bases from J, the gap between germline ends came to 9 bases. Germline values: CDR1 SEHNR, CDR2 FQNEAQ (reference sequence). CDR3 length: 14 residues. The CDR3 here is CASSLGGAADTQYF. The CDR3 DNA sequence: TGTGCCAGCAGCTTAGGGGGGGCAGCAGATACGCAGTATTTT. The full variable domain, rest sourced from reference TRBV7-9 and TRBJ2-3, is DTGVSQNPRHKITKRGQNVTFRCDPISEHNRLYWYRQTLGQGPEFLTYFQNEAQLEKSRLLSDRFSAERPKGSFSTLEIQRTEQGDSAMYLCASSLGGAADTQYFGPGTRLTVL.

In its sample, this clone was seen once. The V and J genes are TRBV5-4 and TRBJ2-3; 10 bases line up with TRBD2. Germline CDR1 and CDR2: SGHNT and YYREEE (reference sequence). CDR3 length equals 16 residues. V shed 2 bases and J 0 bases; nucleotides not matched to a gene: 3. The CDR3 DNA is TGTGCCAGCAGCTTCCGACTAGCGGGTAGCACAGATACGCAGTATTTT. Translation gives CASSFRLAGSTDTQYF.

In nucleotides, the CDR3 is TGTGCCAGCAGCGGGTCCTACGAGCAGTACTTC. This translates into CASSGSYEQYF. V and J are TRBV7-9 and TRBJ2-7; D remains unclear. V lost 5 bases and J lost 1, with 3 bases in between. CDR1 and CDR2 from the germline V gene are SEHNR and FQNEAQ (reference sequence). CDR3 size: 11 residues.

This clone came up once. The chain uses TRBV24-1 and TRBJ1-1, with 8 bases matching TRBD1. This CDR3 region has 15 residues. The V segment lost 4 bases and the J segment 3 bases; nucleotides outside the gene matches: 6. The germline gives CDR1 KGHDR, CDR2 SFDVKD. In DNA, the CDR3 is TGTGCCACCAGTGACCGAACAGGGGGTCACACTGAAGCTTTCTTT. Residues: CATSDRTGGHTEAFF.

This rearrangement joins TRBV18 to TRBJ1-1; 7 bases line up with TRBD1. Germline lookup yields CDR1 KGHSH and CDR2 LQKENI. J lost 3 bases, V lost 2 bases, and 9 bases had no gene match. This CDR3 has 16 residues. In nucleotides, the CDR3 is TGTGCCAGCTCACCAAGGGGGCAGGGAGGGGACACTGAAGCTTTCTTT. As protein: CASSPRGQGGDTEAFF.

The V gene is TRBV6-5, the J gene TRBJ1-6; D gene ambiguous. V lost 6 bases and J lost 4, with 10 bases in between. CDR1 is MNHEY and CDR2 is SVGAGI in the germline V gene. The CDR3 is 14 residues long. The CDR3 region has the DNA TGTGCCAGCAGAGCGGTCCCGTATAATTCACCCCTCCACTTT. It encodes CASRAVPYNSPLHF.

This clone has a single count. The junction differs from germline at one of its ends, possibly a read error. The chain employs TRBV10-2 and TRBJ2-1; the D is unclear. The CDR3 consists of 12 residues. Germline V gene data show CDR1 as WSHSY and CDR2 as SAAADI. As DNA, the CDR3 is TGCGCCAGCAGTGAGCTACAAAATGTGCAGTTCTTC. Translated, it gives CASSELQNVQFF.

The chain has TRBV7-3 and TRBJ2-5, with 9 bases that match TRBD1. The germline CDR1 and CDR2 sequences are SGHTA and FQGTGA. V dropped 4 bases and J dropped 4; count of bases not matched to a gene: 4. The CDR3 sequence is 14 residues long. The CDR3 coding sequence is TGTGCCAGCAGCTCCACAGGGGGCGCAGAGACCCAGTACTTC. It specifies CASSSTGGAETQYF.

The J gene is TRBJ1-2, the V gene TRBV10-3, with D perhaps TRBD1 (6 bases). CDR1 and CDR2 from the germline V gene are ENHRY and SYGVKD. With 6 bases removed from V and 4 bases from J, the gap between germline ends came to 18 bases. CDR3 size: 15 residues. CDR3 amino acids: CAISLNPGASYGYTF. The DNA of the CDR3 is TGTGCCATCAGCCTAAACCCAGGGGCGAGCTATGGCTACACCTTC.

This clone was detected once. J is TRBJ1-1 and V is TRBV28, with D possibly TRBD1 on 6 matching bases. Germline CDR1 reads MDHEN; CDR2 reads SYDVKM. The CDR3 loop spans 21 amino acids. V gave up 5 bases and J gave up 0 bases, with 31 bases separating them. CDR3 nucleotides: TGTGCCAGCAGTCCAGCGGGGTGGGCGGCAGGGGAGTGGGGCATGAACACTGAAGCTTTCTTT. It translates to CASSPAGWAAGEWGMNTEAFF.

The chain couples TRBV27 to TRBJ2-1; 9 bases line up with TRBD1. The germline V gene has CDR1 MNHEY and CDR2 SMNVEV (reference sequence). V lost 8 bases, J lost 6 bases, and 14 bases stayed unmatched. The CDR3 has 16 amino acids. The CDR3 here is CASGGLTGGAFNEQFF. The CDR3 nucleotides read TGTGCCAGCGGGGGACTTACAGGGGGCGCATTCAATGAGCAGTTCTTC.

This chain links TRBV6-5 with TRBJ2-1; 8 bases match TRBD2. The CDR3 totals 15 residues. Germline V gene data show CDR1 as MNHEY and CDR2 as SVGAGI. The V and J ends lost 7 bases and 2 bases, in that order; junction bases with no gene match: 7. CDR3 nucleotides: TGTGCCAGCAACACGGGCGGGGGGACCTACAATGAGCAGTTCTTC. Translated, it gives CASNTGGGTYNEQFF.

Notes on this clone: The same CDR3 also results from other DNA sequences found in this sample. The V call is TRBV27, the J call TRBJ1-1, with 8 positions matching TRBD1. The germline gives CDR1 MNHEY, CDR2 SMNVEV (reference sequence). V shed 2 bases, J shed 7 bases, and the junction held 3 bases outside the gene matches. This CDR3 contains 13 residues. In nucleotides, the CDR3 is TGTGCCAGCAGTTTAGGACAGGGAATTGAAGCTTTCTTT. Its translation is CASSLGQGIEAFF.